This is a list of T cell receptor beta chains from one sample in a study of T cell changes during pregnancy in multiple sclerosis. TCRdb's table, derived via immunoSEQ multiplex PCR, lists solely in-frame clones and lacks some. The sample holds 12,000 or so clones, roughly 82% seen once. This material consisted of CD8+ T cells from peripheral blood mononuclear cells, taken after pregnancy. The receptors originated from a female donor in good health, enrolled as a control in a pregnancy study. Both conserved end residues are part of each CDR3. D genes are given only for firm matches. A clone size is listed for some rows: how often the clone was seen (once, few, many), or a class if it is expanded.

d_call,v_call,j_call,clone_size,cdr3_nt,cdr3_aa
TRBD1,TRBV4-2,TRBJ2-2,-,TGTGCCAGCAGCCAAGGGACAGGGGACACCGGGGAGCTGTTTTTT,CASSQGTGDTGELFF
-,TRBV7-9,TRBJ1-1,-,TGTGCCAGCAGCCCAGCGCGGCAGAACACTGAAGCTTTCTTT,CASSPARQNTEAFF
-,TRBV5-1,TRBJ1-5,-,TGCGCCAGCAGCTTTGGGGGCCTCAATCAGCCCCAGCATTTT,CASSFGGLNQPQHF
TRBD1,TRBV6-1,TRBJ2-3,-,TGTGCCAGCAGTGAGCCACATGGACAGGGGATAGATACGCAGTATTTT,CASSEPHGQGIDTQYF
-,TRBV29-1,TRBJ2-1,-,TGCAGCGTTCCTGAGGGGGACTACAATGAGCAGTTCTTC,CSVPEGDYNEQFF
-,TRBV27,TRBJ1-4,-,TGTGCCAGCAGTTTCTCGGAGGAGCTTGCAACTAATGAAAAACTGTTTTTT,CASSFSEELATNEKLFF
-,TRBV28,TRBJ1-1,-,TGTGCCAGCAGTTTAAGTCCTAGGACTGAAGCTTTCTTT,CASSLSPRTEAFF
TRBD1,TRBV7-2,TRBJ1-1,-,TGTGCCAGCAGCTGGACAGGGCCGAACACTGAAGCTTTCTTT,CASSWTGPNTEAFF
TRBD1,TRBV4-1,TRBJ2-3,-,TGCGCCAGCAGCCAAGTTGATGTAGGACAGGGGGCAGATACGCAGTATTTT,CASSQVDVGQGADTQYF
TRBD1,TRBV19,TRBJ1-5,-,TGTGCCAGTAGTATACGGGACAGGGGTAATCAGCCCCAGCATTTT,CASSIRDRGNQPQHF
TRBD1,TRBV7-9,TRBJ2-7,-,TGTGCCAGCAGTTCCCAGACAGGGGGTTCAAGATCTTACGAGCAGTACTTC,CASSSQTGGSRSYEQYF
TRBD1,TRBV2,TRBJ2-1,large,TGTGCCAGCAGACCGGGACAGGGTTACAATGAGCAGTTCTTC,CASRPGQGYNEQFF
TRBD2,TRBV27,TRBJ2-7,once,TGTGCCAGCAGTTCGAGGGAGGGGTCCTACGAGCAGTACTTC,CASSSREGSYEQYF
-,TRBV7-9,TRBJ2-3,-,TGTGCCAGCAGCTTAGGTTCTCTCGAGCCCACAGATACGCAGTATTTT,CASSLGSLEPTDTQYF
-,TRBV7-9,TRBJ2-1,-,TGTGCCAGCAGCTTAGCCGCGGGCTCCTACAATGAGCAGTTCTTC,CASSLAAGSYNEQFF
TRBD1,TRBV27,TRBJ1-1,-,TGTGCCAGCACCGATACAGGGGGTGAAGCTTTCTTT,CASTDTGGEAFF
TRBD1,TRBV18,TRBJ2-3,-,TGTGCCAGCTCACCGTCCGGGACAGGGACAGATACGCAGTATTTT,CASSPSGTGTDTQYF
-,TRBV7-8,TRBJ1-5,once,TGTGCCAGCAGCTTAAGTACAGTCTTCGAGCCCCAGCATTTT,CASSLSTVFEPQHF
-,TRBV27,TRBJ2-5,-,TGTGCCAGCTCCTACCGTGGGGGGAAGTTCGAGACCCAGTACTTC,CASSYRGGKFETQYF
TRBD1,TRBV5-1,TRBJ2-7,-,TGCGCCAGCAGACCCGGGACAGGGAACTACGAGCAGTACTTC,CASRPGTGNYEQYF
-,TRBV5-6,TRBJ2-7,-,TGTGCCAGCAGCGTGACTAACGCCTACGAGCAGTACTTC,CASSVTNAYEQYF
TRBD2,TRBV2,TRBJ2-7,-,TGTGCCAGCAGTGAACTAGCGGGGTCTTACGAGCAGTACTTC,CASSELAGSYEQYF
TRBD2,TRBV6-5,TRBJ2-5,-,TGTGCCAGCAGTTACCTCCCACTAGCGGGACAAGAGACCCAGTACTTC,CASSYLPLAGQETQYF
TRBD1,TRBV7-9,TRBJ2-4,-,TGTGCCAGCAGCTTAGAGGTGGACAGGATCTTATTC,CASSLEVDRILF
-,TRBV14,TRBJ2-1,-,TGTGCCAGCAGCCTCAGGGTCGGTGAGCAGTTCTTC,CASSLRVGEQFF
TRBD2,TRBV4-1,TRBJ2-2,-,TGCGCCAGCAGCCCAGTATTAGCGGGAGAGGACACCGGGGAGCTGTTTTTT,CASSPVLAGEDTGELFF
-,TRBV6-1,TRBJ1-2,-,TGTGCCAGCAATAACAGGCTCAAGTATGGCTACACCTTC,CASNNRLKYGYTF
-,TRBV7-8,TRBJ2-7,-,TGTGCCAGCAGCTCCCCGACAGCCTCTACCTACGAGCAGTACTTC,CASSSPTASTYEQYF
-,TRBV27,TRBJ2-3,-,TGTGCCAGCGCTGGGCCCCCGTTGGGAGATACGCAGTATTTT,CASAGPPLGDTQYF
TRBD2,TRBV7-3,TRBJ2-1,-,TGTGCCAGCAGCCAAACCCCCCTAGCGGGAGTTTACCATGAGCAGTTCTTC,CASSQTPLAGVYHEQFF
-,TRBV9,TRBJ2-5,-,TGTGCCAGCAGCGACGAGGGCTCGCGAGAGACCCAGTACTTC,CASSDEGSRETQYF
TRBD2,TRBV7-9,TRBJ2-1,-,TGTGCCAGCAGCCCCAGCGGGAGCAGGAACAATGAGCAGTTCTTC,CASSPSGSRNNEQFF
TRBD2,TRBV6-4,TRBJ2-1,medium-sized,TGTGCCAGCAGTGACGGCGGGGGGGCCGGGAATGAGCAGTTCTTC,CASSDGGGAGNEQFF
TRBD2,TRBV5-6,TRBJ2-2,once,TGTGCCAGCAGCTCAGGACTAGCGGGGAACACCGGGGAGCTGTTTTTT,CASSSGLAGNTGELFF
-,TRBV29-1,TRBJ1-2,-,TGCAGTGGACAGCATCTCAGCGGCTACACCTTC,CSGQHLSGYTF
TRBD2,TRBV4-2,TRBJ2-1,once,TGTGCCAGCAGCCAACACCCGCCTCTAGCGGGGGGAGCCAATGAGCAGTTCTTC,CASSQHPPLAGGANEQFF
TRBD2,TRBV7-2,TRBJ2-1,few,TGTGCCAGCAGCGTAGGGTCTAGCGGGACCTACTACAATGAGCAGTTCTTC,CASSVGSSGTYYNEQFF
TRBD1,TRBV19,TRBJ1-1,-,TGTGCCAGTAGCTACGAAACAGGGGCATGGATGGGCATGAACACTGAAGCTTTCTTT,CASSYETGAWMGMNTEAFF
TRBD2,TRBV5-6,TRBJ2-5,-,TGTGCCAGCAGCTTGGATGGCGGGAGCGTAGTGACCCAGTACTTC,CASSLDGGSVVTQYF
TRBD2,TRBV29-1,TRBJ2-2,-,TGCAGCGTGGGGGGGGGCGGGGAGCTGTTTTTT,CSVGGGGELFF
-,TRBV18,TRBJ2-7,-,TGTGCCAGCTCCCTCAGGCCCTACGAGCAGTACTTC,CASSLRPYEQYF